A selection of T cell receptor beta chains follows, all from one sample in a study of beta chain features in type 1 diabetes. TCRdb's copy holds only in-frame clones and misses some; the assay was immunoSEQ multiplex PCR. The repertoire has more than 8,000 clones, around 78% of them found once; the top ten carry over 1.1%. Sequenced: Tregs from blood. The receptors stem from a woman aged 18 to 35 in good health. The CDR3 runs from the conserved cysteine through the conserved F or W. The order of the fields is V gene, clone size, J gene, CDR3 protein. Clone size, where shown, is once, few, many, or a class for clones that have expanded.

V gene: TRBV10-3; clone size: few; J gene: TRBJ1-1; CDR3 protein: CAIRGQGMNTEAFF
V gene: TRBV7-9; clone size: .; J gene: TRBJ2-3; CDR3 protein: CASSSIAGRGTDTQYF
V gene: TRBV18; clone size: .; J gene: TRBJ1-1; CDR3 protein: CASSPTKAGGATEAFF
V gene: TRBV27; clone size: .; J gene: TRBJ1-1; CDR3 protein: CASRIQASNTEAFF
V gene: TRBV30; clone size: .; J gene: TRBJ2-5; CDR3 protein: CAWSVAGAQETQYF
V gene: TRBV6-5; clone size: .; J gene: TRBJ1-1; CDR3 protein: CASSYGGSVTEAFF
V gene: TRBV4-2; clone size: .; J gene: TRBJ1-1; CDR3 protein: CASSPRTVTEAFF
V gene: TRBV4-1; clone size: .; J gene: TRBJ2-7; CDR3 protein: CASSQDLARVYEQYF
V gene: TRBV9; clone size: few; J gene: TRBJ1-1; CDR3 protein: CASSAQIGRINTEAFF
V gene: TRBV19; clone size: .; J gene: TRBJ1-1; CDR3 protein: CASGKRGPHEAFF
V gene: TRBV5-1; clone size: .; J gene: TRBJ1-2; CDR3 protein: CASTLGTGQGYTF
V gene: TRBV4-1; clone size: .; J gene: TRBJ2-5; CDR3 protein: CASSGGASGSLETQYF
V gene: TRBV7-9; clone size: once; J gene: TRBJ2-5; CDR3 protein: CASSSLRLAGGQETQYF
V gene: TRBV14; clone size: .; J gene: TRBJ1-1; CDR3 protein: CASSQEGGLTEAFF
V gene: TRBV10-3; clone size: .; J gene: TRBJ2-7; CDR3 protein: CAIRFSQNSYEQYF
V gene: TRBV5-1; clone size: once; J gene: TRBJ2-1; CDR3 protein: CASSSGSTAGGAGVF
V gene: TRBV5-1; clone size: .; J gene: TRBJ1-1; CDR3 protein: CASSPPRVGGTEAFF
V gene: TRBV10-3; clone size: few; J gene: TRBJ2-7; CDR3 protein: CAISETTGGSYEQYF
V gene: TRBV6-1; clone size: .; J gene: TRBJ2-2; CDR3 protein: CASSDFGFGELFF
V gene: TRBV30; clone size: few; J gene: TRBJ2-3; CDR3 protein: CAWSPGARVTDTQYF
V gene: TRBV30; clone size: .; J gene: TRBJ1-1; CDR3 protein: CAWSVSRNTEAFF
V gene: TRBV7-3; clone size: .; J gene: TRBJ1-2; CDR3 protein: CASSPRSAPGYGYTF
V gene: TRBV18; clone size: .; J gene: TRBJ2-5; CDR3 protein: CASSQNIDRGQETQYF
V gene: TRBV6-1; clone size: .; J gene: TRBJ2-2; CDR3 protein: CASILEAGTTGELFF
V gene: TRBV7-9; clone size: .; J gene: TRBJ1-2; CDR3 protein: CASSSSGGPYGYTF
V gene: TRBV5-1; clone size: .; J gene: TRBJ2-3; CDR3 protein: CASSFWTGGTDTQYF
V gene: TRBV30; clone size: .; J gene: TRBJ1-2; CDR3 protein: CAWSEYSNYGYTF
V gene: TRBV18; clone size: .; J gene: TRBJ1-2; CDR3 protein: CASSPRPTENYGYTF
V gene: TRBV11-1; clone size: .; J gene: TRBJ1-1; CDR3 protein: CASSIRTGGLNTEAFF
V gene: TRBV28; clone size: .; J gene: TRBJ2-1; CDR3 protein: CASSSGGPRNEQFF
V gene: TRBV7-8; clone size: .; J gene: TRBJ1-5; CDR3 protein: CASSLVRGYSNQPQHF
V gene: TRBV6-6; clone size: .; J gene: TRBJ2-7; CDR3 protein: CASSGPGQGNYEQYF
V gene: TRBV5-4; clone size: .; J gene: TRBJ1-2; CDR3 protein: CASSLDPTGGYGYTF
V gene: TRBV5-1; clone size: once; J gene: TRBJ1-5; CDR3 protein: CASSFDRGQPQHF
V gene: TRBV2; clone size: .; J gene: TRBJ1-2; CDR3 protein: CASSRVGGYTF
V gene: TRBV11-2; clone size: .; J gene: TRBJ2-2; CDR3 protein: CASSFGGNTGELFF
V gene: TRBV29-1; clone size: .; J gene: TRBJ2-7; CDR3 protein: CSVGGAEAGEYEQYF
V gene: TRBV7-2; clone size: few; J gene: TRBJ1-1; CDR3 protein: CASSGWALNTEAFF
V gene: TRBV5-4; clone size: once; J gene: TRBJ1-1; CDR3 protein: CASRRDRGNTEAFF
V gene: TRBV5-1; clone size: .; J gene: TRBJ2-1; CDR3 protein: CASSLTSGGETSEQFF
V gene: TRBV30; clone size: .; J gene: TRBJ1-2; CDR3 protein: CAWRTKTIGYTF
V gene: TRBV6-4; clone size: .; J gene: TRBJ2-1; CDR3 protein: CASSDSRGGIPHEQFF
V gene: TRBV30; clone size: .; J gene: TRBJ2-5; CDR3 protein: CAGGSGGNQETQYF
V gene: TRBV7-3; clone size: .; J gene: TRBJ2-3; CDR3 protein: CASSLTGTGGGPTDTQYF
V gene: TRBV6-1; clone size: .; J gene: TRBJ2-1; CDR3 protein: CASSLTGNPINEQFF
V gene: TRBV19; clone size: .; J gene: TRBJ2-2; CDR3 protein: CASSIVRGTYTGELFF
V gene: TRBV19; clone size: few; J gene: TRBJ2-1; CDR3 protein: CASSIWSELDNEQFF
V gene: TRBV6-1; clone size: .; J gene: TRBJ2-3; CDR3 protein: CASRIARSTDTQYF
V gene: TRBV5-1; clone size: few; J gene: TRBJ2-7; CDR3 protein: CASSLAGDIYYEQYF
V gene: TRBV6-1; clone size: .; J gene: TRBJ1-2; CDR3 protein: CASSEAGRIYGYTF
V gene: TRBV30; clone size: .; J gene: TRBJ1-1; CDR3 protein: CAWTKQGVTEAFF
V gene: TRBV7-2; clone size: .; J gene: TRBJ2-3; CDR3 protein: CASLSVWEDTQYF
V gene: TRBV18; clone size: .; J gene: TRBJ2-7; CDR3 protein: CASTSGAGQSYEQYF
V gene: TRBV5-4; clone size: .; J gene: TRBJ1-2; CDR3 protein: CASSLAFGYGYTF